The 20 T cell receptor beta chains reported below all come from one sample, sequenced in a study of early T cells in non-severe SARS-CoV-2 infection. TCRdb fed the 5' RACE reads into MiXCR, producing one record per CDR3 protein. The sample gives about 90,000 distinct CDR3 sequences, 10% to 15% of which show up once; 4% to 4.5% is in the top ten. Specimen: whole blood, collected at baseline. Source of these receptors: an adult who was a healthcare worker with PCR-confirmed SARS-CoV-2 infection or an uninfected control (not recorded which).

This clonotype came up a few times. J is TRBJ1-1 and V is TRBV11-3; TRBD1 might be the D (5 bases). CDR3 length equals 14 residues. Germline V lookup: CDR1 SGHNT, CDR2 YENEEA. V was pared by 3 bases and J by 3 bases, with 11 bases between. CDR3 nucleotide sequence: TGTGCCAGCAGCTTCTACCCGGGGGACACTGAAGCTTTCTTT. Its protein product is CASSFYPGDTEAFF.

This clonotype was detected a few times. This chain joins TRBV19 and TRBJ2-7; D not resolved. CDR1 is LNHDA, CDR2 SQIVND, per germline (reference sequence). The ends were cut back, 6 bases at V and 0 bases at J, with 12 bases in the middle. The CDR3 sequence is 14 residues long. The CDR3 nucleotides are TGTGCCAGTAGGCCGTACTCGAGCTCCTACGAGCAGTACTTC. This sequence encodes CASRPYSSSYEQYF.

This clonotype was found a few times. The chain employs TRBV28 and TRBJ2-3, with 15 bases aligning to TRBD2. V lost 6 bases, J lost 5 bases, and 15 bases stayed unmatched. This CDR3 contains 19 residues. The germline CDR1 and CDR2 sequences are MDHEN and SYDVKM. The CDR3 DNA is TGTGCCAGCAGCTTTCCAGGACTAGCGGGAGGGCCGGGTAGAGATACGCAGTATTTT. Translating gives CASSFPGLAGGPGRDTQYF.

The V gene is TRBV14, the J gene TRBJ1-1; D gene unclear. The V gene's germline CDR1 is SGHDN and CDR2 FVKESK. The CDR3 runs to 12 residues. V was shortened by 0 bases and J by 6 bases, with 5 bases between the two germline ends. In nucleotides, the CDR3 is TGTGCCAGCAGCCAAGATAGGGCTGAAGCTTTCTTT. Translating gives CASSQDRAEAFF.

This clonotype was counted ten times or more. CDR3: CASSQERASEKLFF. The CDR3 DNA reads TGTGCCAGCAGCCAAGAAAGGGCGAGTGAAAAACTGTTTTTT. The chain employs TRBV3-1 and TRBJ1-4; no clear D. Germline CDR1 and CDR2: LGHDT and YNNKEL (reference sequence). With 0 bases removed from V and 7 bases from J, the gap between germline ends came to 9 bases. CDR3 length: 14 amino acids. The full variable domain, its missing parts supplied by reference TRBV3-1 and TRBJ1-4, is DTAVSQTPKYLVTQMGNDKSIKCEQNLGHDTMYWYKQDSKKFLKIMFSYNNKELIINETVPNRFSPKSPDKAHLNLHINSLELGDSAVYFCASSQERASEKLFFGSGTQLSVL.

The J gene is TRBJ1-1, the V gene TRBV18; 7 nucleotides align to TRBD1. Germline loops: CDR1 KGHSH, CDR2 LQKENI. With V trimmed by 6 bases and J by 1 base, 14 bases remained unmatched. CDR3 length: 17 residues. The CDR3 nucleotides read TGTGCCAGCTCGCTGCTCCCCAGGGGGATGGAGAACACTGAAGCTTTCTTT. This codes for CASSLLPRGMENTEAFF.

This clonotype has a handful of counts. This chain joins TRBV24-1 and TRBJ2-2; perhaps TRBD2 as D (7 bases). Germline CDR1 KGHDR, CDR2 SFDVKD. Between the trimmed V and J ends, which lost 7 bases and 6 bases, there was a span of 20 bases. CDR3 length: 16 residues. CDR3 region: CATSPRSGGPPGELFF. The CDR3 region has the DNA TGTGCCACCAGCCCCCGATCGGGGGGCCCTCCCGGGGAGCTGTTTTTT.

This clonotype was counted between two and nine times. The chain carries TRBV7-3 and TRBJ2-2; D is unresolved. Germline V CDR1 and CDR2: SGHTA, FQGTGA. CDR3 length: 12 residues. V shed 5 bases and J shed 7 bases, with 8 bases lying between them. The CDR3 spells CASSPKHGELFF. For the CDR3, the DNA is TGTGCCAGCAGCCCGAAGCACGGGGAGCTGTTTTTT.

This clonotype was recorded a few times. The chain has TRBV7-6 and TRBJ1-2, with D perhaps TRBD1 (5 bases). Germline V CDR1 and CDR2: SGHVS, FNYEAQ. With 1 base removed from V and 2 bases from J, the gap between germline ends came to 11 bases. The CDR3 sequence is 15 residues long. CDR3 sequence: CASSLVSGQNYGYTF. CDR3 coding DNA: TGTGCCAGCAGCTTAGTTTCAGGACAAAACTATGGCTACACCTTC.

The chain couples TRBV5-1 to TRBJ2-1; D perhaps matches TRBD2 (5 bases). The CDR3 totals 15 residues. Per germline, CDR1 SGHRS and CDR2 YFSETQ. Trimming removed 5 bases at V and 1 base at J, with 13 bases between. CDR3 sequence reads: CASSADSLSYNEQFF. The CDR3 DNA is TGCGCCAGCAGTGCGGACTCCCTATCCTACAATGAGCAGTTCTTC.

This clonotype was seen more than once but under ten times. J is TRBJ1-3 and V is TRBV11-2; 8 bases match TRBD1. V lost 8 bases to trimming and J lost 8 bases; unmatched junction nucleotides: 11. The germline CDR1 and CDR2 sequences are SGHAT and FQNNGV. The CDR3 runs to 14 residues. In nucleotides, the CDR3 is TGTGCCAGCGTCGATCACCAGGGGGCGGACACCATATATTTT. Protein product: CASVDHQGADTIYF. The variable domain in full, with the rest retrieved from reference TRBV11-2 and TRBJ1-3, is EAGVAQSPRYKIIEKRQSVAFWCNPISGHATLYWYQQILGQGPKLLIQFQNNGVVDDSQLPKDRFSAERLKGVDSTLKIQPAKLEDSAVYLCASVDHQGADTIYFGEGSWLTVV.

The chain recombines TRBV11-2 with TRBJ2-5; D not resolved. This CDR3 has 14 amino acids. Deletions cut 2 bases from V and 5 bases from J, with 12 bases between. Germline V gives CDR1 SGHAT, CDR2 FQNNGV. Written as DNA, the CDR3 is TGTGCCAGCAGCTTATCGAACCAGCCGGAGACCCAGTACTTC. Protein product: CASSLSNQPETQYF.

V usage is TRBV27 and J usage is TRBJ2-4, with 10 positions matching TRBD2. Germline lookup yields CDR1 MNHEY and CDR2 SMNVEV (reference sequence). With V trimmed by 7 bases and J by 1 base, 19 bases remained unmatched. The CDR3 has 20 residues. CDR3 loop: CASMSPLGSGGLFAKNIQYF. The CDR3 DNA reads as TGTGCCAGCATGTCCCCCCTGGGTAGCGGGGGGTTATTCGCCAAAAACATTCAGTACTTC.

This clonotype was counted at least ten times. This chain joins TRBV9 and TRBJ2-1; TRBD2 aligns across 8 bases. The CDR3 spans 17 residues. CDR1 is SGDLS and CDR2 is YYNGEE in the germline V gene. Trimming removed 4 bases from V and 3 bases from J; junction bases left unmatched: 12. The CDR3 here is CASSLRGSGVFYNEQFF. In DNA, the CDR3 is TGTGCCAGCAGCCTCCGCGGTAGCGGGGTTTTCTACAATGAGCAGTTCTTC.

This clonotype was detected ten times or more. Here the CDR3 reads CASSLDRATYEQYF. The CDR3 region has the DNA TGTGCCAGCAGCTTAGACAGGGCGACCTACGAGCAGTACTTC. The V gene is TRBV7-2, the J gene TRBJ2-7; a weak D match, TRBD1 (6 bases). Per the germline V gene, CDR1 is SGHTA and CDR2 is FQGNSA. The CDR3 runs 14 residues. Trimming removed 1 base at V and 2 bases at J, with 9 bases between.

The rearrangement links TRBV9 to TRBJ2-1; 8 positions match TRBD1. CDR3 length: 15 amino acids. J lost 6 bases, V lost 4 bases, and 9 bases had no gene match. Germline CDR1 reads SGDLS; CDR2 reads YYNGEE. CDR3 nucleotides: TGTGCCAGCAGCCTTTTCGGGACAGGCTTCAATGAGCAGTTCTTC. This translates into CASSLFGTGFNEQFF.

V gene TRBV10-3 combines with J gene TRBJ1-1; no reliable D call. From germline, CDR1 is ENHRY and CDR2 SYGVKD. V shed 4 bases and J shed 4 bases, with 10 bases lying between them. The length of the CDR3 is 13 residues. The CDR3, as DNA: TGTGCCATCAGTGGGGCGAGATCCACTGAAGCTTTCTTT. Amino acid sequence: CAISGARSTEAFF.

This clonotype was detected only a few times. The V and J genes are TRBV7-6 and TRBJ2-2; tentatively, D is TRBD1 or TRBD2 (6 bases each). CDR1 is SGHVS, CDR2 FNYEAQ, per germline. The CDR3 spans 17 residues. Trimming shortened V by 0 bases and J by 4 bases, and 15 bases separated the two germline ends. CDR3 protein: CASSLAAGGGSTGELFF. DNA of the CDR3: TGTGCCAGCAGCTTAGCGGCAGGAGGGGGGAGCACCGGGGAGCTGTTTTTT.

This clonotype came up many times. The chain links TRBV10-2 to TRBJ2-2, with a possible D match to TRBD1 (6 bases). Trimming took off 7 bases at V and 8 bases at J, with 14 bases between the two ends. The CDR3 consists of 13 residues. Germline lookup yields CDR1 WSHSY and CDR2 SAAADI. The DNA for the CDR3 is TGCGCCAGCAAGGTGGGGGCGCGTGGGGAGCTGTTTTTT. It translates to CASKVGARGELFF.

At least ten counts were recorded for this clonotype. The chain links TRBV20-1 to TRBJ2-7; no definite D call. Germline loops: CDR1 DFQATT, CDR2 SNEGSKA (reference sequence). Trimming cost V 0 bases and J 2 bases, with 17 bases left between them. The CDR3 has 16 amino acids. In DNA, the CDR3 is TGCAGTGCTAGAGATGACGCCTTAGGTTTCCCCTACGAGCAGTACTTC. Its translation is CSARDDALGFPYEQYF.